The next 11 T cell receptor beta chains were all read from a single sample in a study of blood T cell repertoires in COVID-19 (dated by TCRdb to 2019 to 2021). The method behind the library was the immunoSEQ multiplex PCR assay. In its TCRdb copy, this immuneACCESS table keeps in-frame sequences only and misses some clones. Where compared with another copy, unresolved V genes explain less than half of these, and the others have no known cause. Across this sample there are roughly 300,000 clones, with approximately 91% seen only once. The ten largest clonotypes hold 2.2% of the sample. The sequenced sample consisted of peripheral blood. The receptors were gathered from a woman aged 30 to 39 with COVID-19, enrolled during active disease.

V and J are TRBV30 and TRBJ2-2; TRBD2 might be the D (5 bases). Between the trimmed V and J ends, which lost 6 bases and 3 bases, there was a span of 14 bases. The CDR3 spans 14 residues. Germline assignment: CDR1 GTSNPN and CDR2 SVGIG (reference sequence). CDR3 amino acids: CACASGIDTGELFF. The CDR3 DNA sequence: TGTGCCTGCGCTTCCGGGATCGACACCGGGGAGCTGTTTTTT.

The chain links TRBV9 to TRBJ2-2, with TRBD2 matching over 8 bases. Unmatched junction bases numbered 21, after V lost 4 bases and J lost 7 bases. The CDR3 is 19 amino acids. CDR1 and CDR2 (germline): SGDLS, YYNGEE. The CDR3: CASSSPYAERERRHGELFF. CDR3 coding DNA: TGTGCCAGCAGCTCCCCTTATGCGGAGCGGGAGCGTCGTCACGGGGAGCTGTTTTTT.

The rearrangement joins TRBV10-3 to TRBJ2-1; no reliable D call. CDR1 is ENHRY, CDR2 SYGVKD, per germline. V lost 6 bases, J lost 8 bases, and 8 bases lay in between. The CDR3 spans 11 residues. The CDR3 reads CAIRDADEQFF. The CDR3 region has the DNA TGTGCCATCAGGGATGCGGATGAGCAGTTCTTC.

V is TRBV19 and J is TRBJ1-2; possibly TRBD1 for D (6 bases). Germline CDR1 and CDR2: LNHDA and SQIVND (reference sequence). With 7 bases removed from V and 1 base from J, the gap between germline ends came to 13 bases. The CDR3 sequence is 14 residues long. The CDR3 loop is CASTETGINYGYTF. As DNA, the CDR3 is TGTGCCAGTACCGAAACAGGGATTAACTATGGCTACACCTTC.

The chain has TRBV28 and TRBJ2-3, with 7 bases aligning to TRBD1. This CDR3 region has 13 residues. Germline V CDR1 and CDR2: MDHEN, SYDVKM. Unmatched junction bases numbered 3, after V lost 7 bases and J lost 2 bases. The CDR3 coding sequence is TGTGCCAGCAATACAGGGGACACAGATACGCAGTATTTT. Encoded protein: CASNTGDTDTQYF.

The CDR3 nucleotides read TGTGCCACCCGAGGGACTAGCGGGAGGTTGGGTCATGAGCAGTTCTTC. The encoded protein is CATRGTSGRLGHEQFF. The chain has TRBV2 and TRBJ2-1; 15 bases are a match to TRBD2. Per germline, CDR1 SNHLY and CDR2 FYNNEI. V gave up 10 bases and J gave up 8 bases; unmatched junction bases: 12. CDR3 length equals 16 residues.

CDR3 nucleotides: TGCACCAGCAGCCAAGATCATACAGGGGACTATGGCTACACCTTC. This encodes CTSSQDHTGDYGYTF. The chain recombines TRBV1 with TRBJ1-2; the tabulated D call, TRBD1, remains unverified against the DNA. TRBV1 counts as a pseudogene. This CDR3 region has 15 residues.

This sequence joins TRBV12-3 or TRBV12-4 and TRBJ1-5; 7 positions match TRBD1. With 7 bases clipped from V and 7 bases from J, the junction kept 7 bases outside the gene matches. The CDR3 runs 13 residues. The CDR3 loop is CASTDRAGQPQHF. In DNA, the CDR3 is TGTGCCAGCACCGACAGGGCGGGACAGCCCCAGCATTTT.

The V gene is TRBV7-9, the J gene TRBJ2-6, with a tentative D call TRBD1 (8 bases). The germline gives CDR1 SEHNR, CDR2 FQNEAQ (reference sequence). V lost 5 bases and J 1 base, leaving 21 bases between the germline ends. This CDR3 region has 19 residues. The CDR3 DNA sequence: TGTGCCAGCAGCCCCGGGGGGCAGGGGGCTATATCTGGGGCCAACGTCCTGACTTTC. It encodes CASSPGGQGAISGANVLTF.

The chain is built from TRBV7-9 and TRBJ1-5, with TRBD1 identical over 7 bases. This CDR3 is 12 amino acids long. CDR1 is SEHNR, CDR2 FQNEAQ, per germline (reference sequence). The junction had 6 bases not matched to a gene; V was cut back by 5 bases and J by 11 bases. The CDR3 loop reads CASSLSQGAQHF. DNA for the CDR3: TGTGCCAGCAGCCTATCCCAGGGGGCCCAGCATTTT.

The chain combines TRBV7-2 with TRBJ2-3; a weak D match, TRBD1 (7 bases). Between the trimmed V and J ends, which lost 5 bases and 3 bases, there was a span of 21 bases. CDR1 and CDR2 from the germline V gene are SGHTA and FQGNSA. CDR3 length: 17 residues. The CDR3 reads CASSPQGGGVETDTQYF. Written as DNA, the CDR3 is TGTGCCAGCAGCCCCCAGGGGGGAGGAGTGGAGACAGATACGCAGTATTTT.